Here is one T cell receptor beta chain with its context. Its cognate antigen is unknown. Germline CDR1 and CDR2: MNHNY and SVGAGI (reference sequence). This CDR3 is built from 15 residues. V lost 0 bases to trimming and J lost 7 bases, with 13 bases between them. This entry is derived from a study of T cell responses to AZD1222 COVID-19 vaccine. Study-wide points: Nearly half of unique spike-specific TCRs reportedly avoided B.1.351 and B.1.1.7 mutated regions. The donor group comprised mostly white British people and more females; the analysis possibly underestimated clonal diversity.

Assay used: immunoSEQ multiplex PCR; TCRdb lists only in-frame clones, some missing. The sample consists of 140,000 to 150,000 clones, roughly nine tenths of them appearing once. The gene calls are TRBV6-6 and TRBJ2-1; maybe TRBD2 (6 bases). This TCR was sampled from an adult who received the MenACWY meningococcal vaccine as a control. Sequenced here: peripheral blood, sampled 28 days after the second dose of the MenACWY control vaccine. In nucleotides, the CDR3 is TGTGCCAGCAGTTACTCGTCGGGAGTCGGGAATGAGCAGTTCTTC. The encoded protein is CASSYSSGVGNEQFF.